The clone carrying this TCR beta chain came up a few times. This specimen belongs to a study of T cells in Graves' hyperthyroidism and ophthalmopathy. The CDR3 runs 14 residues. Trimming shortened V by 8 bases and J by 9 bases, and 20 bases separated the two germline ends. Looked up from germline, CDR1 is ENHRY and CDR2 is SYGVKD. Using RNA transcripts as the source, TCR beta CDR3 regions were amplified. HTBI primers were employed in a first-round RT-PCR of the TCR CDR3. TCRdb redid the calling of the multiplex PCR reads with MiXCR, one entry per CDR3 protein. The repertoire holds 350,000 to 400,000 distinct CDR3 sequences, about 15% seen once, with over 25% in the top ten. Reasons for excluding patients were uncontrolled infection, other autoimmune disease, pregnancy or lactation. From approximately 9.5 ml of fresh peripheral blood, PBMCs were isolated.

The chain combines TRBV10-3 with TRBJ2-1; D uncertain. This receptor was obtained from a woman aged 30 to 39 with Graves' hyperthyroidism. The specimen was blood. The CDR3, as DNA: TGTGCCATCGCCGGCAGCCCTACTTTTGGTGAGCAGTTCTTC. The encoded protein is CAIAGSPTFGEQFF.